The 2 T cell receptor beta chains presented below share a single source sample, sequenced in a study of blood T cells in healthy people across ages. It was with a sample-barcoded 5' primer and a J-beta primer mix that a second PCR of roughly 6 to 12 cycles was run. MiXCR was run by TCRdb on the 5' RACE reads, yielding one entry per CDR3 protein. The sample shows approximately 1,700,000 distinct CDR3 sequences, more than 35% of them seen only once. Sequenced input: blood. These receptors all stem from a human donor in good health.

The chain couples TRBV2 to TRBJ1-5; TRBD1 aligns across 7 bases. The length of the CDR3 is 19 residues. After removal of 8 bases from V and 2 bases from J, the junction contained 21 bases not matched to a gene. CDR1 is SNHLY, CDR2 FYNNEI, per germline. The CDR3 DNA reads as TGTGCCAGCTCCCTAACGGACAGGCGACTTGGTCTGGGCAATCAGCCCCAGCATTTT. It encodes CASSLTDRRLGLGNQPQHF.

The V gene is TRBV7-9, the J gene TRBJ2-3, with D possibly matching TRBD1 (6 bases). Trimming left V 5 bases short and J 2 bases short, with 17 bases between. This CDR3 has 16 amino acids. The germline gives CDR1 SEHNR, CDR2 FQNEAQ (reference sequence). CDR3 DNA: TGTGCCAGCAGCCTAATTCCGGGACACCTCACAGATACGCAGTATTTT. Translation: CASSLIPGHLTDTQYF.